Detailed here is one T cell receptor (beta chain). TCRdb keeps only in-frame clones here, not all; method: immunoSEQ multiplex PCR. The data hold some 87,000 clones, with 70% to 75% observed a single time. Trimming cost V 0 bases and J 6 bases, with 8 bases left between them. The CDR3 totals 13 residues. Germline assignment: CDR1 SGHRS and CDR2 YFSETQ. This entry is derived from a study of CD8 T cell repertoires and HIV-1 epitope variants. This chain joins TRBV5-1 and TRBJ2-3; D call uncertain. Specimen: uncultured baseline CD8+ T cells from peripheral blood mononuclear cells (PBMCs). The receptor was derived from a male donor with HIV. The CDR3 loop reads CASSLDFSDTQYF. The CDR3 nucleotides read TGCGCCAGCAGCTTGGACTTCTCGGATACGCAGTATTTT.